The 23 T cell receptor beta chains presented below share a single source sample, sequenced in a study of Graves' ophthalmopathy and Graves' hyperthyroidism. From RNA, the CDR3 regions of TCR beta chains were amplified and sequenced. Following a first-round RT-PCR that used HTBI primers, a second-round multiplex PCR was carried out. TCRdb processed the multiplex PCR reads anew with MiXCR; each CDR3 protein has one entry. The repertoire holds hundreds of thousands of distinct CDR3 sequences, roughly a fifth seen once, with approximately 39% in the top ten. Material: peripheral blood. The receptors shown here come from a woman aged 45-65 years with Graves' ophthalmopathy.

In this sample, this clonotype turned up many times. The chain links TRBV2 to TRBJ2-4; 13 nucleotides agree with TRBD2. Germline V gene sequence: CDR1 SNHLY, CDR2 FYNNEI. V dropped 7 bases and J dropped 8; count of bases not matched to a gene: 8. The CDR3 is 15 amino acids. The CDR3 DNA sequence: TGTGCCAGCATCCAAGGGACTAGCGGGAAGGACATTCAGTACTTC. This gives the protein CASIQGTSGKDIQYF.

This clonotype has at least ten counts. J is TRBJ1-2 and V is TRBV20-1; TRBD1 is a possible D gene (5 bases). CDR3 length equals 14 residues. Germline lookup yields CDR1 DFQATT and CDR2 SNEGSKA (reference sequence). V dropped 6 bases and J dropped 1 base, with 15 bases sitting between them. DNA for the CDR3: TGCAGTGCCCAGCCCGGGGGAATTAACTATGGCTACACCTTC. This codes for CSAQPGGINYGYTF.

The V gene is TRBV5-1, the J gene TRBJ2-7; no definite D call. Looked up from germline, CDR1 is SGHRS and CDR2 is YFSETQ. Trimming left V 2 bases short and J 4 bases short, with 16 bases between. The CDR3 loop spans 15 amino acids. For the CDR3, the DNA is TGCGCCAGCAGCTTAGCCGGGCAAACTTTTTACGAGCAGTACTTC. Protein sequence: CASSLAGQTFYEQYF.

The table lists this clonotype with many counts. The chain uses TRBV13 and TRBJ2-7; 8 bases match TRBD2. From germline, CDR1 is PRHDT and CDR2 FYEKMQ (reference sequence). V lost 6 bases, J lost 0 bases, and 7 bases stayed unmatched. The CDR3 contains 15 residues. The CDR3 here is CASSPSGSSSYEQYF. The DNA of the CDR3 is TGTGCCAGCAGTCCTAGCGGGTCGAGCTCCTACGAGCAGTACTTC.

This clonotype showed up just a few times. CDR3 DNA sequence: TGTGCCACCAGTCGGGGAGTGGTAGATGGCTACACCTTC. Translated: CATSRGVVDGYTF. The chain employs TRBV15 and TRBJ1-2; D remains unclear. V lost 6 bases, J lost 6 bases, and 14 bases lay in between. Germline lookup yields CDR1 LNHNV and CDR2 YYDKDF (reference sequence). The CDR3 is made up of 13 amino acids.

This clonotype was seen ten or more times. This sequence joins TRBV29-1 and TRBJ2-3; 11 bases agree with TRBD2. From germline, CDR1 is SQVTM and CDR2 ANQGSEA. Germline trimming cut 1 base from V and 0 bases from J; bases unmatched to any gene: 15. The CDR3 length is 20 residues. The DNA of the CDR3 is TGCAGCGTTGAAGGTTTATGGACTAGCGGGCATGTGTATAGCACAGATACGCAGTATTTT. Amino acid sequence: CSVEGLWTSGHVYSTDTQYF.

The chain employs TRBV18 and TRBJ2-6; a possible D gene is TRBD1 (5 bases). The ends were cut back, 6 bases at V and 0 bases at J, with 15 bases in the middle. The CDR3 spans 17 residues. CDR1 and CDR2 (germline): KGHSH, LQKENI. The CDR3: CASSTGTVNSGANVLTF. The DNA for the CDR3 is TGTGCCAGCTCCACAGGAACAGTTAACTCTGGGGCCAACGTCCTGACTTTC.

This clonotype was recorded many times. The chain joins TRBV19 to TRBJ1-3; no clear D. Germline CDR1 and CDR2: LNHDA and SQIVND (reference sequence). Trimming cost V 9 bases and J 4 bases, with 13 bases left between them. The length of the CDR3 is 13 residues. The CDR3 DNA reads TGTGCCAGCGGCACAGTAGGCGGAAACACCATATATTTT. It specifies CASGTVGGNTIYF.

This clonotype showed up many times. This chain links TRBV7-2 with TRBJ1-2; D remains unclear. This CDR3 comprises 14 residues. The V gene's germline CDR1 is SGHTA and CDR2 FQGNSA. Trimming stripped 1 base from V and 5 bases from J, with 11 bases between. The CDR3 bases are TGTGCCAGCAGCTTAGTTTTGGGCGGATATGGCTACACCTTC. Translating gives CASSLVLGGYGYTF.

At least ten counts were recorded for this clonotype. The V gene is TRBV20-1, the J gene TRBJ1-2, with TRBD1 matching over 7 bases. J lost 5 bases, V lost 6 bases, and 9 bases had no gene match. The CDR3 is 13 amino acids. CDR1 is DFQATT, CDR2 SNEGSKA, per germline (reference sequence). CDR3 loop: CSATLGQEYGYTF. CDR3 nucleotide sequence: TGCAGTGCCACCCTTGGACAGGAATATGGCTACACCTTC.

This clonotype was seen at least ten times. The chain uses TRBV2 and TRBJ1-5; 8 nucleotides match TRBD1. This CDR3 comprises 15 residues. CDR1 is SNHLY and CDR2 is FYNNEI in the germline V gene. V was pared by 6 bases and J by 7 bases, with 11 bases of the junction left unmatched. In DNA form, the CDR3 reads TGTGCCAGCAGCCCCGGGACAGGCGGTCGCCAGCCCCAGCATTTT. Its translation: CASSPGTGGRQPQHF.

This clonotype was seen at least ten times. The chain links TRBV7-2 to TRBJ2-5; D tentatively fits TRBD1 or TRBD2 (5 bases each). The CDR3 sequence is 12 residues long. Germline-derived CDR1 and CDR2 are SGHTA and FQGNSA. V shed 6 bases and J shed 7 bases, with 12 bases lying between them. CDR3 loop: CASSQPGATQYF. CDR3 DNA sequence: TGTGCCAGCAGTCAACCCGGGGCGACCCAGTACTTC.

This clonotype showed up many times. The rearrangement joins TRBV12-3 or TRBV12-4 to TRBJ2-2; 8 bases agree with TRBD1. The CDR3 totals 12 residues. V shed 5 bases and J 12 bases; nucleotides not matched to a gene: 5. The DNA for the CDR3 is TGTGCCAGCAGTAACGGACAGGGCAAGCTGTTTTTT. This codes for CASSNGQGKLFF.

This clonotype was seen at least ten times. The chain employs TRBV20-1 and TRBJ2-5; D ambiguous. The V gene lost 0 bases and the J gene lost 1 base, with 6 bases spanning the gap. The CDR3 sequence is 13 residues long. Per the germline V gene, CDR1 is DFQATT and CDR2 is SNEGSKA (reference sequence). The CDR3 loop reads CSARDHVQETQYF. CDR3 DNA: TGCAGTGCTAGAGATCATGTCCAAGAGACCCAGTACTTC.

The rearrangement uses TRBV2 and TRBJ2-7; D is undetermined. The germline V gene encodes CDR1 SNHLY and CDR2 FYNNEI. V lost 6 bases and J lost 3, with 15 bases in between. This CDR3 has 14 residues. The CDR3 bases are TGTGCCAGCAGAACCGGGTCCAGCAGCTACGAGCAGTACTTC. Protein product: CASRTGSSSYEQYF.

The V call is TRBV4-1, the J call TRBJ2-5; 8 bases map to TRBD2. The junction had 3 bases not matched to a gene; V was cut back by 4 bases and J by 2 bases. This CDR3 region has 14 residues. From germline, CDR1 is MGHRA and CDR2 YSYEKL. CDR3 nucleotide sequence: TGCGCCAGCAGCCGACTAGCGAATCAAGAGACCCAGTACTTC. Residues: CASSRLANQETQYF.

This clonotype was observed a handful of times. The J gene is TRBJ1-5, the V gene TRBV7-9; D not certain. The CDR3 is 13 amino acids. Germline V gene data show CDR1 as SEHNR and CDR2 as FQNEAQ (reference sequence). Trimming removed 5 bases at V and 5 bases at J, with 10 bases between. The CDR3 loop is CASSRTEDQPQHF. The CDR3 DNA is TGTGCCAGCAGCCGGACGGAGGATCAGCCCCAGCATTTT. The full variable domain, completed using reference TRBV7-9 and TRBJ1-5, is DTGVSQNPRHKITKRGQNVTFRCDPISEHNRLYWYRQTLGQGPEFLTYFQNEAQLEKSRLLSDRFSAERPKGSFSTLEIQRTEQGDSAMYLCASSRTEDQPQHFGDGTRLSIL.

The chain employs TRBV30 and TRBJ2-6; perhaps TRBD1 as D (6 bases). CDR1 and CDR2 from the germline V gene are GTSNPN and SVGIG (reference sequence). The ends were cut back, 2 bases at V and 0 bases at J, with 17 bases in the middle. The CDR3 consists of 18 residues. The CDR3: CAWSLYRASFSGANVLTF. The CDR3 DNA reads TGTGCCTGGAGTTTATACAGGGCTTCCTTCTCTGGGGCCAACGTCCTGACTTTC.

At least ten counts were recorded for this clonotype. This chain connects TRBV29-1 to TRBJ2-7; no reliable D call. CDR3 length: 14 amino acids. Germline V gives CDR1 SQVTM, CDR2 ANQGSEA. Between the trimmed V and J ends, which lost 5 bases and 3 bases, there was a span of 17 bases. CDR3 amino acids: CSVSGPQRLYEQYF. The CDR3 DNA reads as TGCAGCGTTTCGGGCCCTCAGAGACTCTACGAGCAGTACTTC.

The sample holds many counts of this clonotype. This sequence joins TRBV29-1 and TRBJ2-2; 10 bases are shared with TRBD2. Germline V CDR1 and CDR2: SQVTM, ANQGSEA. This CDR3 region has 14 residues. Germline trimming cut 3 bases from V and 5 bases from J; bases unmatched to any gene: 3. The CDR3 region is CSVDDSGRTGELFF. CDR3 nucleotide sequence: TGCAGCGTTGATGATAGCGGGAGGACCGGGGAGCTGTTTTTT.

This sequence joins TRBV6-1 and TRBJ2-3; D gene uncertain. Trimming cost V 10 bases and J 0 bases, with 11 bases left between them. The CDR3 is 13 amino acids. Germline CDR1 and CDR2: MNHNS and SASEGT. CDR3 protein: CATSGPSTDTQYF. As DNA, the CDR3 is TGTGCCACCTCGGGCCCTAGCACAGATACGCAGTATTTT.

The V gene is TRBV6-1, the J gene TRBJ1-1, with D possibly matching TRBD1 (6 bases). V dropped 7 bases and J dropped 2 bases, with 11 bases sitting between them. This CDR3 spans 13 amino acids. Germline V gene data show CDR1 as MNHNS and CDR2 as SASEGT. Here the CDR3 DNA reads TGTGCCAGCAAGGACAGAGTAAACACTGAAGCTTTCTTT. Amino acids: CASKDRVNTEAFF.

On this clonotype itself: Just one base apart from a much larger clone, this may be a read error. Without the conserved terminal phenylalanine or tryptophan, this CDR3 likely stems from a read error. The chain combines TRBV12-3 or TRBV12-4 with TRBJ2-5, with 7 nucleotides matching TRBD1. This CDR3 is 16 amino acids long. J was trimmed by 3 bases and V by 3 bases; bases with no gene match: 10. In DNA form, the CDR3 reads TGTGCCAGCAGTTTCAGACAGGGATGGAAAAAAGAGACCCAGTACCTC. Translated, it gives CASSFRQGWKKETQYL.